This T cell receptor beta chain came from a study of blood T cell repertoires in COVID-19. Study summary: The United States, Italy and Spain provided the acute and convalescent COVID-19 samples. T cells, B-cell-depleted T cells, or PBMCs supplied cDNA or gDNA.

The CDR3 runs 14 residues. Trimming removed 0 bases at V and 3 bases at J, with 8 bases between. Per germline, CDR1 LGHDT and CDR2 YNNKEL (reference sequence). TCRdb's table, derived via immunoSEQ multiplex PCR, lists solely in-frame clones and lacks some. Counted here are about 72,000 clones, roughly 80% occurring once; the ten biggest clones make up around a sixth. Specimen: peripheral blood. The receptor's source is an elderly woman with acute or convalescent COVID-19. The rearrangement links TRBV3-1 (or the pseudogene TRBV3-2) to TRBJ1-1; no clear D gene. Written as DNA, the CDR3 is TGTGCCAGCAGCCAAGAGGGAGTGTACACTGAAGCTTTCTTT. This translates into CASSQEGVYTEAFF.